This TCR beta chain was captured by sequencing in a study of graft-versus-host responses after intestinal transplantation. Study information: Isolated intestinal, liver-intestinal, or multivisceral transplants were what recipients had. Overall study findings and caveats: Across patients carrying graft-donor T cell macrochimerism, allografts held high graft-versus-host to host-versus-graft clonal ratios.

Comment on this clone: Its antigen is currently unknown.

Here immunoSEQ multiplex PCR was the method, and the copy in TCRdb shows in-frame clones only, minus some. The sample lists approximately 97,000 clones, around 92% occurring once. CDR3 length equals 15 residues. V lost 2 bases and J 4 bases, leaving 12 bases between the germline ends. Germline V lookup: CDR1 SGHVS, CDR2 FNYEAQ. The gene calls are TRBV7-6 and TRBJ2-1, with D perhaps TRBD2 (6 bases). The sequencing used unstimulated CD8+ T cells sorted from spleen or lymph node cells, collected before transplant. This TCR was sampled from a human donor who was the organ donor for an intestinal transplant. CDR3 DNA: TGTGCCAGCAGCTTAAGGGACTCGACGTACAATGAGCAGTTCTTC. Its protein product is CASSLRDSTYNEQFF.